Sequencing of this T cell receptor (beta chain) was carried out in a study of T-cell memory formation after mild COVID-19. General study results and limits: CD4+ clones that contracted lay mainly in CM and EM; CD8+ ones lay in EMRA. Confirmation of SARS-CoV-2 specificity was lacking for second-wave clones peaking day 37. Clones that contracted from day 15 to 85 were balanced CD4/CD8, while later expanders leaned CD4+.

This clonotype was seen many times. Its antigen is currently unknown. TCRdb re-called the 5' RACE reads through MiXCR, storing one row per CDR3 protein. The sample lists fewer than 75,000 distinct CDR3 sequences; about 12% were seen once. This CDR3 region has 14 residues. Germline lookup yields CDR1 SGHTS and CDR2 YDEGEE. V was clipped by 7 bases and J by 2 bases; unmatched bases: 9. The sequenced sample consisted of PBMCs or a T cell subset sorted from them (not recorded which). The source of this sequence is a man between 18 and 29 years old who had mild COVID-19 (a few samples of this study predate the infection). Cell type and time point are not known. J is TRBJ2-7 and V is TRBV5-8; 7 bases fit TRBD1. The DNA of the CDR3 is TGTGCCAGCGCCCATCCACAGGGGACCTACGAGCAGTACTTC. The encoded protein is CASAHPQGTYEQYF.